This TCR beta chain was sequenced for a study of blood T cell repertoires in COVID-19. Using immunoSEQ multiplex PCR, the repertoire was profiled, and TCRdb retains in-frame clones only, with some absent. The sample has 260,000 or so clones; approximately 88% are singletons. This clone showed up just once. CDR1 is SGHNT, CDR2 YENEEA, per germline. CDR3 length equals 13 residues. The germline V and J ends were trimmed by 3 bases and 7 bases, with 7 bases remaining between them. Sequences were obtained from peripheral blood. The rearrangement uses TRBV11-3 and TRBJ1-6; maybe TRBD1 (5 bases). The clonotype was recovered from a man younger than 35 with active or convalescent COVID-19. CDR3 nucleotides: TGTGCCAGCAGCTTGACAGTGAATTCACCCCTCCACTTT. Its protein is CASSLTVNSPLHF.